The present T cell receptor (beta chain) was sequenced within a study of Graves' ophthalmopathy and Graves' hyperthyroidism (dated by TCRdb to 2016 to 2019). In terms of the full investigation: Peripheral blood was collected at initial diagnosis, prior to any treatment. In total, approximately 140 blood samples were TCR-sequenced: some 40 ophthalmopathy, roughly 80 hyperthyroidism and 17 hyperthyroidism-to-ophthalmopathy patients. Following sample collection, hyperthyroidism patients were given methimazole at a starting dose of 30 mg daily, and ophthalmopathy patients were given high-dose intravenous methylprednisolone. A discovery set of about 99 patients (43 ophthalmopathy, 55 to 60 stable hyperthyroidism) was enrolled to explore V-J signatures distinguishing ophthalmopathy from hyperthyroidism. The independent validation cohort included about 19 hyperthyroidism patients plus 17 patients who later progressed from hyperthyroidism to ophthalmopathy. In about six hyperthyroidism patients, the T-cell repertoires found in thyroid tissue were compared with those found in blood. The study used TCR beta repertoire signatures to distinguish Graves' ophthalmopathy from Graves' hyperthyroidism and to predict progression to ophthalmopathy.

Ophthalmopathy patients had moderately to severely active disease, Clinical Activity Score of at least 3, NOSPECS grade of at least 4, and disease duration under 3 months. Patients with other autoimmune diseases, uncontrolled infections, pregnancy or lactation were excluded. Diagnosis was based on clinical symptoms, serum thyroxine, TRAb, thyroid ultrasound and orbital computed tomography. Ficoll-Paque density gradient centrifugation was used to isolate PBMCs from about 9.4 ml of fresh peripheral blood. Total RNA was extracted with Trizol reagent and quality-checked on an Agilent 2100 Bioanalyzer. For repertoire sequencing, the TCR beta CDR3 regions were amplified from RNA transcripts. HTBI primers and the Qiagen OneStep RT-PCR kit were used in a first-round RT-PCR, which was followed by a second-round multiplex PCR, size selection and purification. Sequencing of the libraries was carried out on an Illumina HiSeq2000 in paired-end mode with 100 bp reads. Per the authors' processing: SOAPnuke was used to process the reads, throwing out any read that had adapters, had uncalled bases, had a mean Phred below 15, or lacked an exact constant-primer or identifier match. COPE v1.2.5 was used to merge the high-quality paired reads. Each unique nucleotide sequence was defined as a clonotype, and clonotypes were aligned to IMGT TRB V, D and J references with MiTCR v1.1. Analysis was restricted to V-J combinations with a frequency above 0.0001, which covered roughly 99% of repertoires. For each V-J combination, a TCR clonal expansion and chaos score was defined as F50 clonal expansion divided by the chaos observed in the TCRdist matrix. Welch's t-statistics and random forest were used to narrow the features down to approximately 13 V-J combinations, which were then fed into a naive Bayes classifier. The Morisita-Horn index was used to measure how similar the thyroid and blood repertoires were. TCRdb's own reprocessing of the public reads used fastp at Q25 and MiXCR and kept productive beta chains. Each entry is one CDR3 protein sequence, shown with its most common DNA and genes. TCRdb assigned the V and J calls; the authors' analysis was not used. In all, the sample holds 45,000 to 60,000 distinct CDR3 sequences, and around 50% of those were seen once. 4.5% to 5% of the sample comes from the top ten.

Findings and caveats that apply to the study as a whole: Ophthalmopathy was separated from stable hyperthyroidism by the 13-signature model with just under 90% sensitivity and 81% to 83% specificity in cross-validation and with 80%/75% in the test set. In validation, the model predicted ophthalmopathy progression with 55% to 71% sensitivity and approximately 72% specificity; 12 predicted patients were CT-confirmed with GO in a median of 6.5 months. Sample size was not predetermined statistically, and investigators were not blinded to group allocation. Most of the expanded thyroid clonotypes with a frequency above 0.001 were also detected in blood, and it was suggested that the thyroid immune response may be reflected by blood repertoires.

The germline V gene sets CDR1 to SGHVS and CDR2 to FNYEAQ. The CDR3 runs 15 residues from the cysteine to the phenylalanine. CDR3 DNA only is kept here, 45 bases in frame from base 1. V has 5 bases trimmed and J has 4 bases trimmed; junction bases matching no gene number 8. This clonotype was counted many times. Its specific antigen is unknown. Nothing much larger sits one base from this clone, and base qualities are not available. Sequenced material: peripheral blood. This receptor chain uses TRBV7-6 and TRBJ1-3, with 7 central nucleotides matching TRBD1. This clonotype was sampled from an adult woman with Graves' ophthalmopathy. The DNA reads as follows: TGTGCCAGCAGCCCCCTGGACAGGCTCGGAAACACCATATATTTT. Its translation reads: CASSPLDRLGNTIYF.